In this sample, the clone carrying this T cell receptor (beta chain) turned up many times. The data stem from a study of regulatory T cells in long-lasting Graves disease. V gave up 5 bases and J gave up 8 bases; unmatched junction bases: 6. CDR3 length: 14 amino acids. Germline V CDR1 and CDR2: KGHSH, LQKENI. The sample's time point: newly diagnosed GD, antithyroid drugs for less than 3 months. PBMC RNA was the source of the TCR library. TCR beta libraries were built with iRepertoire HTBI primers and Arm-PCR of CDR3 regions. TCRdb fed the multiplex PCR reads into MiXCR, producing one record per CDR3 protein. Of around 250,000 distinct CDR3 sequences detected, more than 15% appear once; the ten largest clones hold 14%. This sample was also put to use in a study of T cells in Graves' hyperthyroidism and ophthalmopathy. That publication notes: Stable hyperthyroidism was told apart from ophthalmopathy by a model built on 13 V-J features.

This TCR was recovered from a woman aged 30 to 39 with Graves disease. The source was peripheral blood mononuclear cells (PBMCs), collected at new diagnosis, from a patient treated with antithyroid drugs. V gene TRBV18 combines with J gene TRBJ1-4; 9 bases agree with TRBD1. CDR3 sequence (DNA): TGTGCCAGCTCAATGGGACAGGGAAGCGAAAAACTGTTTTTT. Its translation: CASSMGQGSEKLFF.